The rows below give T cell receptor beta chains drawn from one sample of a study of identical twins. TCRdb re-analysed the 5' RACE reads in MiXCR, keeping a single row per CDR3 protein. The table lists about 890,000 distinct CDR3 sequences, approximately 13% of them singletons. This same sample was also part of a study on yellow fever vaccine responses in identical twins.

Source material: PBMCs. The receptors shown here come from a woman in her late teens or twenties in good health. Both conserved end residues are part of each CDR3. The D gene is left open where the match is weak. Some rows have no size entry. The others give once, few or many, or a class for an expanded clone.

clone_size j_call v_call d_call cdr3_aa cdr3_nt
NA TRBJ2-6 TRBV20-1 NA CSAQGSTGANVLTF TGCAGTGCGCAGGGGAGCACTGGGGCCAACGTCCTGACTTTC
few TRBJ2-1 TRBV20-1 TRBD2 CSATGLARPNEQFF TGCAGTGCTACGGGACTAGCGCGCCCCAATGAGCAGTTCTTC
NA TRBJ2-5 TRBV4-1 TRBD2 CASSQGAGGPQETQYF TGCGCCAGCAGCCAAGGAGCGGGGGGGCCTCAAGAGACCCAGTACTTC
NA TRBJ2-1 TRBV7-6 TRBD2 CASSFTSGRDQLYNKQFF TGTGCCAGCAGCTTTACTAGCGGGAGGGACCAACTCTACAATAAGCAGTTCTTC
few TRBJ2-3 TRBV12-3/TRBV12-4 TRBD2 CASSLAGGKDTQYF TGTGCCAGCAGTTTAGCGGGGGGGAAAGATACGCAGTATTTT
NA TRBJ1-4 TRBV7-8 NA CASSLQEKLFF TGTGCCAGCAGCTTACAGGAAAAACTGTTTTTT
NA TRBJ1-3 TRBV12-3/TRBV12-4 NA CASSFGRVEVSGNTIYF TGTGCCAGCAGTTTCGGCAGGGTGGAGGTATCTGGAAACACCATATATTTT
NA TRBJ2-2 TRBV20-1 NA CSASPTGIGTGELFF TGCAGTGCGAGTCCTACGGGGATAGGGACCGGGGAGCTGTTTTTT
NA TRBJ2-1 TRBV10-3 NA CAISESAGEQFF TGTGCCATCAGTGAGTCGGCGGGAGAGCAGTTCTTC
few TRBJ2-3 TRBV5-8 TRBD2 CASSDGTSGVNTQYF TGTGCCAGCAGCGACGGGACTAGCGGGGTGAATACGCAGTATTTT
NA TRBJ2-7 TRBV20-1 NA CSATKGGHSYEQYF TGCAGTGCCACCAAAGGGGGGCACTCCTACGAGCAGTACTTC
NA TRBJ2-3 TRBV3-1 TRBD1 CASSPGQGEYTQYF TGTGCCAGCAGCCCGGGACAGGGGGAATATACGCAGTATTTT
NA TRBJ2-5 TRBV20-1 NA CSARDPGVGGPQETQYF TGCAGTGCTAGAGATCCAGGGGTTGGGGGCCCCCAAGAGACCCAGTACTTC
few TRBJ2-7 TRBV28 TRBD1 CASRSQDRGYYEQYF TGTGCCAGCAGATCCCAGGACAGGGGCTACTACGAGCAGTACTTC
many TRBJ1-5 TRBV7-6 NA CASSLVGGDQPQHF TGTGCCAGCAGCTTAGTGGGGGGAGATCAGCCCCAGCATTTT
many TRBJ1-1 TRBV5-1 NA CASSLAPGNTEAFF TGCGCCAGCAGCTTGGCCCCAGGGAACACTGAAGCTTTCTTT
few TRBJ1-6 TRBV6-1 NA CASRDPDGHSPLHF TGTGCCAGCAGGGACCCCGATGGCCATTCACCCCTCCACTTT
few TRBJ2-3 TRBV20-1 NA CSAREGTTSTDTQYF TGCAGTGCTAGAGAGGGAACAACTAGCACAGATACGCAGTATTTT
NA TRBJ2-3 TRBV6-1 NA CASSATGNTRTQYF TGTGCCAGCAGTGCGACGGGGAACACACGGACGCAGTATTTT
few TRBJ2-7 TRBV20-1 TRBD2 CSARDPSGGYEQYF TGCAGTGCTAGAGATCCTAGCGGGGGATACGAGCAGTACTTC
NA TRBJ1-6 TRBV20-1 NA CSARDGAVPYNSPLHF TGCAGTGCTAGAGATGGGGCAGTCCCCTATAATTCACCCCTCCACTTT
NA TRBJ2-1 TRBV3-1 TRBD2 CASSRGLAGVTTLLYNEQFF TGTGCCAGCAGCCGGGGGCTAGCGGGAGTTACCACACTGTTATACAATGAGCAGTTCTTC
many TRBJ2-1 TRBV9 NA CASSVGSRWFF TGTGCCAGCAGCGTAGGTTCCCGATGGTTCTTC
NA TRBJ1-6 TRBV12-3/TRBV12-4 NA CASSFASRNSPLHF TGTGCCAGCAGTTTTGCCAGTCGGAATTCACCCCTCCACTTT
few TRBJ2-1 TRBV15 NA CATSRDVGGNEQFF TGTGCCACCAGCAGAGATGTAGGGGGAAATGAGCAGTTCTTC
NA TRBJ2-1 TRBV5-1 TRBD2 CASSLGNSRLAGWNEQFF TGCGCCAGCAGCTTGGGGAACTCGAGACTAGCGGGGTGGAATGAGCAGTTCTTC
NA TRBJ2-2 TRBV10-3 TRBD1 CAIRGQADTGELFF TGTGCCATCCGCGGACAGGCAGACACCGGGGAGCTGTTTTTT
NA TRBJ2-2 TRBV20-1 TRBD2 CSARGLAGGQNTGELFF TGCAGTGCTCGAGGACTAGCGGGGGGGCAGAACACCGGGGAGCTGTTTTTT
NA TRBJ2-3 TRBV5-1 TRBD1 CASSSGTGLSGTDTQYF TGCGCCAGCAGCTCCGGGACAGGGCTCAGCGGCACAGATACGCAGTATTTT
NA TRBJ1-1 TRBV5-1 NA CASSLGDRDLEAFF TGCGCCAGCAGCTTGGGGGATCGAGACCTTGAAGCTTTCTTT
NA TRBJ2-5 TRBV5-8 NA CASSLEPGNQETQYF TGTGCCAGCAGCTTGGAGCCAGGCAACCAAGAGACCCAGTACTTC
few TRBJ2-1 TRBV9 TRBD2 CASSETSGIGNEQFF TGTGCCAGCAGCGAGACTAGCGGGATAGGTAATGAGCAGTTCTTC
few TRBJ1-2 TRBV12-3/TRBV12-4 NA CASSFSKNHGYTF TGTGCCAGCAGTTTCTCCAAAAACCATGGCTACACCTTC
few TRBJ2-7 TRBV5-1 TRBD2 CASSWRGLAGEDEQYF TGCGCCAGCAGCTGGCGAGGACTAGCGGGAGAGGACGAGCAGTACTTC
NA TRBJ2-5 TRBV2 TRBD1 CASSPGDRVAGYF TGTGCCAGCAGTCCTGGCGACAGGGTCGCGGGGTACTTC
many TRBJ1-3 TRBV28 NA CASNPGGSGNTIYF TGTGCCAGCAACCCGGGGGGATCTGGAAACACCATATATTTT
few TRBJ2-5 TRBV6-5 NA CATFLSPETQYF TGTGCCACCTTCTTGTCACCCGAGACCCAGTACTTC
few TRBJ2-1 TRBV19 TRBD1 CASSTQTGDEQFF TGTGCCAGTAGTACACAGACAGGGGATGAGCAGTTCTTC
few TRBJ1-1 TRBV2 NA CARLRDIYTEAFF TGTGCCAGGTTAAGGGACATCTACACTGAAGCTTTCTTT
few TRBJ1-2 TRBV5-6 NA CASSFGRVGYTF TGTGCCAGCAGCTTTGGCCGGGTTGGCTACACCTTC
NA TRBJ2-1 TRBV3-1 NA CASSHGLYEQFF TGTGCCAGCAGCCATGGTCTTTATGAGCAGTTCTTC
many TRBJ1-1 TRBV2 NA CASSEGGGPTEAFF TGTGCCAGCAGTGAAGGAGGCGGACCCACTGAAGCTTTCTTT